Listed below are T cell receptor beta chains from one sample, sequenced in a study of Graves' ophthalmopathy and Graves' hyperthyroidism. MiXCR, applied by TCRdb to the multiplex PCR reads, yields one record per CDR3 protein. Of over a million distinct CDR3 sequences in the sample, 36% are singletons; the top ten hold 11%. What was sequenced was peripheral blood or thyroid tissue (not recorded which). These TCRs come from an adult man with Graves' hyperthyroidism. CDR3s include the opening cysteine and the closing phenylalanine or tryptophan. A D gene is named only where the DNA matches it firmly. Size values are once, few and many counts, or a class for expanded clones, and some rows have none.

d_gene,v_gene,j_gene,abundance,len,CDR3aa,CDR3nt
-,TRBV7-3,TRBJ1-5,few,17,CASSGRQGSGGNQPQHF,TGTGCCAGCAGCGGACGGCAGGGCTCGGGAGGCAATCAGCCCCAGCATTTT
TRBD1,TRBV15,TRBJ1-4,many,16,CATSRDLQGAGEKLFF,TGTGCCACCAGCAGAGATCTCCAGGGGGCGGGTGAAAAACTGTTTTTT
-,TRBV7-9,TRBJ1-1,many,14,CASSWVTANTEAFF,TGTGCCAGCAGCTGGGTGACGGCGAACACTGAAGCTTTCTTT
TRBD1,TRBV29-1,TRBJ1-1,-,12,CSAVDRANEAFF,TGCAGCGCTGTGGACAGGGCAAATGAAGCTTTCTTT
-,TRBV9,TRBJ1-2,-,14,CASSVEGAYYGYTF,TGTGCCAGCAGCGTAGAAGGGGCGTACTATGGCTACACCTTC
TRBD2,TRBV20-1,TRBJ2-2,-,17,CSARDPLAGGNTGELFF,TGCAGTGCTAGAGATCCACTAGCGGGAGGGAACACCGGGGAGCTGTTTTTT
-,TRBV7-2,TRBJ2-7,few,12,CASSHGLDEQYF,TGTGCCAGCAGCCACGGGTTAGACGAGCAGTACTTC
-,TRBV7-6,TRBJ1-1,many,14,CASSLGRAWTEAFF,TGTGCCAGCAGCTTAGGGAGGGCTTGGACTGAAGCTTTCTTT
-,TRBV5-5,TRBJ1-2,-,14,CASTGIGSPYGYTF,TGTGCCAGCACTGGGATAGGGAGCCCCTATGGCTACACCTTC
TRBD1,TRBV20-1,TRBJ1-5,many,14,CSVAGFDRDQPQHF,TGCAGTGTGGCCGGTTTCGACAGGGATCAGCCCCAGCATTTT
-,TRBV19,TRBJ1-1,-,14,CASRENRVNTEAFF,TGTGCCAGCAGAGAAAACAGGGTTAACACTGAAGCTTTCTTT